This entry is about one T cell receptor beta chain. The sample has other DNA sequences that encode this CDR3 too. The sample is drawn from a study of blood T cell repertoires in COVID-19. Germline CDR1 reads SGHRS; CDR2 reads YFSETQ. V gave up 0 bases and J gave up 3 bases, with 8 bases separating them. The CDR3 consists of 14 residues. TCRdb keeps only in-frame clones here, not all; method: immunoSEQ multiplex PCR. The sample carries about 180,000 clones, 80% to 85% recorded once. The source is a woman between 55 and 75 years old with acute or convalescent COVID-19. The material sequenced was peripheral blood. This chain links TRBV5-1 with TRBJ2-3, with D tentatively TRBD1 (6 bases). The CDR3 DNA is TGCGCCAGCAGCTTGGACAGGGAAACAGATACGCAGTATTTT. It codes for CASSLDRETDTQYF.